Below are 21 T cell receptor beta chains sequenced from a single sample in a study of T cell responses to AZD1222 COVID-19 vaccine. This table comes from immunoSEQ multiplex PCR, and its TCRdb copy is limited to in-frame clones, with some not included. The sample shows approximately 130,000 clones, 86% of them seen only once. The starting material was peripheral blood, obtained 28 days after the second AZD1222 dose. Source of these receptors: an adult who received the AZD1222 COVID-19 vaccine.

This clone was recorded once. V gene TRBV5-4 combines with J gene TRBJ2-1; 9 bases map to TRBD1. V was pared by 4 bases and J by 6 bases, with 8 bases of the junction left unmatched. The CDR3 is made up of 15 amino acids. The germline CDR1 and CDR2 sequences are SGHNT and YYREEE (reference sequence). The CDR3 reads CASSEGQGDFNEQFF. The CDR3 DNA reads as TGTGCCAGCAGCGAGGGACAGGGAGATTTCAATGAGCAGTTCTTC.

The chain recombines TRBV7-3 with TRBJ2-7; D gene ambiguous. This CDR3 has 12 amino acids. Looked up from germline, CDR1 is SGHTA and CDR2 is FQGTGA. V was trimmed by 2 bases and J by 3 bases, leaving 5 bases between them. The CDR3 DNA follows: TGTGCCAGCAGCTTACTAGGCTACGAGCAGTACTTC. This codes for CASSLLGYEQYF.

The rearrangement joins TRBV9 to TRBJ2-3; maybe TRBD2 (6 bases). The CDR3 consists of 15 residues. The germline V gene has CDR1 SGDLS and CDR2 YYNGEE. The ends were cut back, 0 bases at V and 2 bases at J, with 10 bases in the middle. CDR3 in amino acids: CASSVGVADTDTQYF. DNA of the CDR3: TGTGCCAGCAGCGTAGGGGTAGCGGACACAGATACGCAGTATTTT.

This chain links TRBV15 with TRBJ1-1; D ambiguous. This CDR3 contains 15 residues. In germline, CDR1 is LNHNV, CDR2 YYDKDF (reference sequence). V was cut by 8 bases and J by 3 bases, with 19 bases left in between. In DNA, the CDR3 is TGTGCCACCCGACCCCCGGGTATGGGAGACACTGAAGCTTTCTTT. It translates to CATRPPGMGDTEAFF. Combining the CDR3 with reference TRBV15 and TRBJ1-1 gives the whole variable domain DAMVIQNPRYQVTQFGKPVTLSCSQTLNHNVMYWYQQKSSQAPKLLFHYYDKDFNNEADTPDNFQSRRPNTSFCFLDIRSPGLGDTAMYLCATRPPGMGDTEAFFGQGTRLTVV.

The CDR3 DNA reads TGTGCCAGCAGCCAGGAGGGACAGGGTTATCAGCCCCAGCATTTT. Translated, it gives CASSQEGQGYQPQHF. V is TRBV3-1 (or the pseudogene TRBV3-2) and J is TRBJ1-5; 9 bases map to TRBD1. The J segment lost 5 bases and the V segment lost 3 bases, leaving 5 bases of the junction unmatched. Germline-derived CDR1 and CDR2 are LGHDT and YNNKEL (reference sequence). The CDR3 loop spans 15 amino acids.

This clone was recorded a few times. The chain recombines TRBV7-8 with TRBJ2-7, with 12 nucleotides matching TRBD2. The ends lost 4 bases at V and 6 bases at J; junction bases unmatched: 10. The CDR3 totals 16 residues. The germline V gene encodes CDR1 SGHVS and CDR2 FQNEAQ. Written as DNA, the CDR3 is TGTGCCAGCAGCTCCGGACTAGCGGGGCTCTCGCTCGAGCAGTACTTC. Translating gives CASSSGLAGLSLEQYF.

For the CDR3, the DNA is TGTGCCAGCGGAGGCGGGGGGGCAGAAGATACGCAGTATTTT. This translates into CASGGGGAEDTQYF. The rearrangement links TRBV3-1 (or the pseudogene TRBV3-2) to TRBJ2-3; 9 bases are a match to TRBD2. The junction had 8 bases not matched to a gene; V was cut back by 8 bases and J by 5 bases. Germline assignment: CDR1 LGHDT and CDR2 YNNKEL (reference sequence). This CDR3 region has 14 residues.

The chain has TRBV28 and TRBJ1-3, with 8 bases fitting TRBD1. There are 13 residues in the CDR3. CDR1 is MDHEN, CDR2 SYDVKM, per germline. V trimming: 6 bases; J trimming: 4 bases; junction bases outside the gene matches: 2. Written as DNA, the CDR3 is TGTGCCAGCAGGCAGGGGGCCGGAAACACCATATATTTT. This translates into CASRQGAGNTIYF.

J is TRBJ1-5 and V is TRBV29-1; 8 positions agree with TRBD1. The trim removed 2 bases at V and 6 bases at J, leaving 3 bases unmatched. The CDR3 extends over 13 amino acids. CDR1 and CDR2 from the germline V gene are SQVTM and ANQGSEA. The DNA of the CDR3 is TGCAGCGTTGAAATAACAGGGGGTCAGCCCCAGCATTTT. Encoded protein: CSVEITGGQPQHF.

This clone has a handful of counts. The rearrangement joins TRBV20-1 to TRBJ1-2; no clear D gene. CDR1 is DFQATT and CDR2 is SNEGSKA in the germline V gene (reference sequence). The CDR3 totals 10 residues. Trimming pared 8 bases from V and 2 bases from J, leaving 6 bases between. DNA for the CDR3: TGCAGTTCCTTCAACTATGGCTACACCTTC. As protein: CSSFNYGYTF.

This sequence joins TRBV24-1 and TRBJ1-2; TRBD1 is a possible D gene (5 bases). V shed 3 bases and J shed 8 bases, with 27 bases lying between them. Germline CDR1 and CDR2: KGHDR and SFDVKD. CDR3 length equals 18 residues. CDR3 coding DNA: TGTGCCACCAGTGATCCACGAGGGGAGGGCGCAGGGATGGACGGCTACACCTTC. Translating it yields CATSDPRGEGAGMDGYTF.

The V call is TRBV13, the J call TRBJ2-1; the D gene is possibly TRBD2 (5 bases). The CDR3 contains 16 residues. Trimming shortened V by 2 bases and J by 2 bases, and 13 bases separated the two germline ends. CDR1 is PRHDT, CDR2 FYEKMQ, per germline (reference sequence). CDR3 sequence (DNA): TGTGCCAGCAGCTTATCCACCCCCGGGGCCTACAATGAGCAGTTCTTC. Translated: CASSLSTPGAYNEQFF.

The table lists this clone with a few counts. This chain links TRBV6-5 with TRBJ1-5; D unresolved. The CDR3 is made up of 15 amino acids. Trimming removed 7 bases at V and 1 base at J, with 14 bases between. The germline V gene encodes CDR1 MNHEY and CDR2 SVGAGI. The CDR3 region is CASTQGGHSNQPQHF. CDR3 DNA sequence: TGTGCCAGCACCCAAGGAGGGCACAGCAATCAGCCCCAGCATTTT.

The genes are TRBV7-8 and TRBJ1-1, with D hard to call. The germline V gene encodes CDR1 SGHVS and CDR2 FQNEAQ. With 4 bases removed from V and 6 bases from J, the gap between germline ends came to 15 bases. The CDR3 is made up of 14 amino acids. The CDR3 spells CASSYTIVSAEAFF. The DNA for the CDR3 is TGTGCCAGCAGCTACACTATAGTATCCGCTGAAGCTTTCTTT.

This chain uses TRBV6-5 with TRBJ2-6; TRBD1 agrees at 7 bases. CDR3 length: 15 amino acids. V was pared by 6 bases and J by 2 bases, with 4 bases of the junction left unmatched. The germline CDR1 and CDR2 sequences are MNHEY and SVGAGI. As DNA, the CDR3 is TGTGCCAGCAGCCGACAGGGAACTGGGGCCAACGTCCTGACTTTC. This codes for CASSRQGTGANVLTF.

The chain couples TRBV11-2 to TRBJ2-7; D is undetermined. The germline V and J ends were trimmed by 5 bases and 3 bases, with 11 bases remaining between them. The CDR3 contains 13 residues. CDR1 is SGHAT and CDR2 is FQNNGV in the germline V gene. As DNA, the CDR3 is TGTGCCAGCAGCGAAGGGCAGGTCTACGAGCAGTACTTC. It translates to CASSEGQVYEQYF.

The gene calls are TRBV5-4 and TRBJ1-3; no clear D gene. The CDR3 is 13 residues long. From germline, CDR1 is SGHNT and CDR2 YYREEE (reference sequence). V was clipped by 7 bases and J by 1 base, with 9 bases between them. This chain's CDR3 is CASSVISGNTIYF. DNA of the CDR3: TGTGCCAGCTCCGTAATTTCTGGAAACACCATATATTTT.

This chain links TRBV6-6 with TRBJ1-5, with D possibly matching TRBD1 (5 bases). Trimming shortened V by 0 bases and J by 2 bases, and 5 bases separated the two germline ends. The CDR3 spans 14 residues. In germline, CDR1 is MNHNY, CDR2 SVGAGI (reference sequence). In DNA, the CDR3 is TGTGCCAGCAGTTACTCGGGGGGCAATCAGCCCCAGCATTTT. Translation gives CASSYSGGNQPQHF.

This clone was recorded only once. This rearrangement joins TRBV14 to TRBJ2-5, with 8 bases aligning to TRBD2. Germline V lookup: CDR1 SGHDN, CDR2 FVKESK. V gave up 5 bases and J gave up 4 bases; unmatched junction bases: 15. The CDR3 consists of 17 residues. In DNA form, the CDR3 reads TGTGCCAGCAGCTTCACCCACGGTGGACTAGCCTCAGAGACCCAGTACTTC. It yields the protein CASSFTHGGLASETQYF.

The gene calls are TRBV15 and TRBJ2-1, with D tentatively TRBD1 (6 bases). Germline CDR1 reads LNHNV; CDR2 reads YYDKDF (reference sequence). Trimming shortened V by 4 bases and J by 8 bases, and 12 bases separated the two germline ends. The CDR3 runs 13 residues. The DNA for the CDR3 is TGTGCCACCAGCATCAGGGGTGGCGATGAGCAGTTCTTC. Its translation: CATSIRGGDEQFF. Full variable domain (missing parts from reference TRBV15 and TRBJ2-1): DAMVIQNPRYQVTQFGKPVTLSCSQTLNHNVMYWYQQKSSQAPKLLFHYYDKDFNNEADTPDNFQSRRPNTSFCFLDIRSPGLGDTAMYLCATSIRGGDEQFFGPGTRLTVL.

The chain combines TRBV6-5 with TRBJ2-4, with 7 bases lining up with TRBD2. V lost 5 bases, J lost 9 bases, and 10 bases stayed unmatched. Germline V CDR1 and CDR2: MNHEY, SVGAGI. The CDR3 spans 14 residues. CDR3 in DNA: TGTGCCAGCAGTACCACCGGACTAGTCAGCATTCAGTACTTC. This codes for CASSTTGLVSIQYF.